Each of the 20 T cell receptor beta chains below was sequenced from the same sample in a study of glioma-infiltrating T cells after dendritic cell vaccination. Time point meaning: after dendritic cell vaccination, including at tumor progression/relapse. Profiling relied on immunoSEQ multiplex PCR, and the TCRdb table lists in-frame clones only, not all of them. The sample has approximately 99,000 clones, around 80% seen once. Sequencing used blood, obtained after dendritic cell vaccination. All receptors come from a human donor with glioblastoma.

V usage is TRBV6-1 and J usage is TRBJ1-1, with TRBD1 matching over 10 bases. This CDR3 comprises 14 residues. Germline V gives CDR1 MNHNS, CDR2 SASEGT. V was clipped by 3 bases and J by 13 bases; unmatched bases: 11. The CDR3 coding sequence is TGTGCCAGCAGTGATCGACAGGGGGCCTCCCGGGGTTTCTTT. Amino acid sequence: CASSDRQGASRGFF.

This rearrangement joins TRBV27 to TRBJ2-5; the match to TRBD2 covers 7 bases. CDR3 size: 14 residues. V shed 5 bases and J 2 bases; nucleotides not matched to a gene: 5. Germline V lookup: CDR1 MNHEY, CDR2 SMNVEV (reference sequence). Written as DNA, the CDR3 is TGTGCCAGCAGTAGTCTAGCGGAACAAGAGACCCAGTACTTC. It translates to CASSSLAEQETQYF.

The V call is TRBV6-5, the J call TRBJ2-1, with D perhaps matching TRBD1 (5 bases). The CDR3 length is 13 residues. V was clipped by 8 bases and J by 2 bases, with 10 bases between them. Germline loops: CDR1 MNHEY, CDR2 SVGAGI. Here the CDR3 DNA reads TGTGCCAGCGGGGCAGGTCCCTACAATGAGCAGTTCTTC. Residues: CASGAGPYNEQFF.

V gene TRBV10-3 combines with J gene TRBJ1-1; D might be TRBD1 (5 bases). Trimming left V 6 bases short and J 0 bases short, with 11 bases between. There are 14 residues in the CDR3. Germline assignment: CDR1 ENHRY and CDR2 SYGVKD. The CDR3 sequence is CAIRATAMNTEAFF. CDR3 sequence (DNA): TGTGCCATCAGGGCGACAGCAATGAACACTGAAGCTTTCTTT.

This sequence joins TRBV7-6 and TRBJ2-1; tentative D call: TRBD1 (6 bases). Germline assignment: CDR1 SGHVS and CDR2 FNYEAQ. This CDR3 is 14 amino acids long. V shed 0 bases and J shed 6 bases, with 9 bases lying between them. Here the CDR3 reads CASSLASRGNEQFF. CDR3 coding DNA: TGTGCCAGCAGCTTAGCAAGCAGGGGCAATGAGCAGTTCTTC. The whole variable domain, filled in from reference TRBV7-6 and TRBJ2-1, reads GAGVSQSPRYKVTKRGQDVALRCDPISGHVSLYWYRQALGQGPEFLTYFNYEAQQDKSGLPNDRFSAERPEGSISTLTIQRTEQRDSAMYRCASSLASRGNEQFFGPGTRLTVL.

CDR3 sequence reads: CASSLRDYGYTF. CDR3 coding DNA: TGCGCCAGCAGCTTGCGGGACTATGGCTACACCTTC. J is TRBJ1-2 and V is TRBV5-1; D is undetermined. V was cut by 1 base and J by 3 bases, with 4 bases left in between. There are 12 residues in the CDR3. Germline assignment: CDR1 SGHRS and CDR2 YFSETQ.

The rearrangement uses TRBV27 and TRBJ2-7; 11 nucleotides match TRBD2. Germline CDR1 MNHEY, CDR2 SMNVEV (reference sequence). With 1 base clipped from V and 2 bases from J, the junction kept 13 bases outside the gene matches. The CDR3 spans 19 residues. The CDR3: CASSLFPLAGGLKAYEQYF. CDR3 DNA: TGTGCCAGCAGTTTATTCCCTCTAGCGGGAGGTTTAAAGGCCTACGAGCAGTACTTC.

The V gene is TRBV25-1, the J gene TRBJ2-7, with 8 bases fitting TRBD2. Germline values: CDR1 MGHDK, CDR2 SYGVNS. V was clipped by 5 bases and J by 0 bases; unmatched bases: 6. The length of the CDR3 is 15 residues. The CDR3 spells CASSRRAGASYEQYF. The CDR3 DNA reads as TGTGCCAGCAGTCGACGAGCGGGGGCCTCCTACGAGCAGTACTTC.

The rearrangement links TRBV6-1 to TRBJ2-7; D is possibly TRBD1 (6 bases). The germline CDR1 and CDR2 sequences are MNHNS and SASEGT. The CDR3 covers 12 residues. Trimming removed 5 bases at V and 4 bases at J, with 9 bases between. The CDR3: CASSLQGYEQYF. The CDR3 coding sequence is TGTGCCAGCAGTCTACAGGGATACGAGCAGTACTTC.

This clone has a handful of counts. The chain has TRBV15 and TRBJ1-2, with a weak D call TRBD1 (5 bases). Germline loops: CDR1 LNHNV, CDR2 YYDKDF (reference sequence). The V and J ends lost 5 bases and 5 bases respectively, with 24 bases between them. The CDR3 loop spans 17 amino acids. The CDR3 DNA follows: TGTGCCACCAGCGGACGGGAGGGGTGGAATAGAGGGTATGGCTACACCTTC. Its translation is CATSGREGWNRGYGYTF.

This clone was observed a few times. This CDR3 reads CASSEGDNSPLHF. The CDR3 coding sequence is TGTGCCAGCAGTGAGGGCGATAATTCACCCCTCCACTTT. The genes are TRBV6-1 and TRBJ1-6; no reliable D call. The CDR3 extends over 13 amino acids. Trimming took off 3 bases at V and 5 bases at J, with 5 bases between the two ends. The V gene's germline CDR1 is MNHNS and CDR2 SASEGT.

This clone was seen a few times. V usage is TRBV29-1 and J usage is TRBJ1-2; D might be TRBD1 (6 bases). V gave up 3 bases and J gave up 5 bases, with 16 bases separating them. CDR3 length equals 14 residues. Germline CDR1 reads SQVTM; CDR2 reads ANQGSEA. CDR3 sequence: CSVDRLDRTYGYTF. In DNA, the CDR3 is TGCAGCGTTGACCGGCTGGACAGAACTTATGGCTACACCTTC.

This clone appeared once. This chain uses TRBV7-9 with TRBJ2-1; 8 bases agree with TRBD2. CDR3 length: 16 amino acids. Germline CDR1 is SEHNR and CDR2 is FQNEAQ (reference sequence). The J segment lost 7 bases and the V segment lost 3 bases, leaving 11 bases of the junction unmatched. The CDR3 coding sequence is TGTGCCAGCAGCTTTATAGGAGCGGGAGTTCAGAATGAGCAGTTCTTC. It translates to CASSFIGAGVQNEQFF.

V gene TRBV18 combines with J gene TRBJ1-4; D is perhaps TRBD1 (5 bases). V was pared by 3 bases and J by 8 bases, with 13 bases between. Germline CDR1 reads KGHSH; CDR2 reads LQKENI. This CDR3 spans 14 amino acids. The CDR3 sequence: CASSPGRVGEKLFF. The CDR3 DNA is TGTGCCAGCTCACCGGGCAGGGTCGGCGAAAAACTGTTTTTT.

The CDR3 is CASSDTRISQPQHF. CDR3 DNA: TGTGCCAGCAGTGATACGCGGATATCCCAGCCCCAGCATTTT. The chain has TRBV2 and TRBJ1-5; D not resolved. The length of the CDR3 is 14 residues. CDR1 is SNHLY, CDR2 FYNNEI, per germline. Trimming removed 3 bases at V and 7 bases at J, with 13 bases between.

The V and J genes are TRBV7-3 and TRBJ2-5; TRBD2 aligns across 10 bases. Looked up from germline, CDR1 is SGHTA and CDR2 is FQGTGA. V lost 5 bases, J lost 2 bases, and 8 bases stayed unmatched. The CDR3 is 16 amino acids. The CDR3 bases are TGTGCCAGCAGCCCAGGGTTAGCGGGGGGACAAGAGACCCAGTACTTC. This sequence encodes CASSPGLAGGQETQYF.

This chain links TRBV19 with TRBJ2-7, with D unresolved. This CDR3 has 16 residues. Germline V gene sequence: CDR1 LNHDA, CDR2 SQIVND (reference sequence). V gave up 7 bases and J gave up 6 bases, with 25 bases separating them. DNA for the CDR3: TGTGCCAGTATCCCTAGTGCATCATTGTCCCTCCGCGAGCAGTACTTC. It translates to CASIPSASLSLREQYF.

The chain joins TRBV10-2 to TRBJ2-5; possible D gene TRBD2, 6 bases. This CDR3 spans 14 amino acids. Germline CDR1 WSHSY, CDR2 SAAADI. The ends were cut back, 6 bases at V and 4 bases at J, with 15 bases in the middle. As DNA, the CDR3 is TGCGCCAGCAGGGGAGACCTGCGGGGAGAGACCCAGTACTTC. This translates into CASRGDLRGETQYF.

This chain connects TRBV5-1 to TRBJ2-5; 15 positions agree with TRBD2. This CDR3 spans 15 amino acids. Looked up from germline, CDR1 is SGHRS and CDR2 is YFSETQ. V shed 4 bases, J shed 4 bases, and the junction held 2 bases outside the gene matches. The CDR3 is CASSQGLAGGETQYF. CDR3 DNA: TGCGCCAGCAGCCAGGGACTAGCGGGAGGAGAGACCCAGTACTTC.

The chain is built from TRBV6-1 and TRBJ1-1; D gene uncertain. V was cut by 7 bases and J by 1 base, with 10 bases left in between. CDR3 length equals 13 residues. Per germline, CDR1 MNHNS and CDR2 SASEGT. The CDR3 protein is CASILQWNTEAFF. CDR3 sequence (DNA): TGTGCCAGCATCCTACAGTGGAACACTGAAGCTTTCTTT.